This T cell receptor (beta chain) was found in a study of shared clonotypes between healthy human individuals. Genomic DNA per cell subset filled all wells of several immunoSEQ plates. The method was immunoSEQ multiplex PCR; TCRdb's version includes in-frame clones alone and lacks a portion of them. The top ten hold 0.61% of the sample, which has more than 900,000 clones, roughly 74% seen once. Whole-study results and caveats: Clonotypes which were not shared had lower generation probabilities than clonotypes that all four donors shared.

This clone is a singleton in its sample. Its antigen remains unidentified. This clonotype was obtained from a man between 18 and 29 years old in good health. Some clones in this sample may be carry-over from other donors' samples. The sequenced sample consisted of memory CD4+ T cells from PBMCs. Sample subset: CD45RA-negative fraction.

The CDR3 loop reads CASSGTRTSGNYNEQFF. As DNA, the CDR3 is TGTGCCAGCAGTGGCACCCGGACTAGCGGAAACTACAATGAGCAGTTCTTC. The gene calls are TRBV6-1 and TRBJ2-1; TRBD2 agrees at 10 bases. In germline, CDR1 is MNHNS, CDR2 SASEGT. The J segment lost 3 bases and the V segment lost 4 bases, leaving 9 bases of the junction unmatched. The length of the CDR3 is 17 residues.